This T cell receptor beta chain was obtained from a study of blood T cell repertoires in COVID-19. Across the whole study: COVID-19 samples from acute and convalescent phases originated in the United States, Italy and Spain.

Residents of about two dozen US areas, aged roughly 18 to 89 years, made up the participants. Cohort allocation depended upon clinical history that participants reported. The authors' processing: The assay estimated nucleated cells by amplifying reference gene primers. Only in-frame clones appear in the TCRdb table, and some are missing; sequencing was by immunoSEQ multiplex PCR. The DNA gave D and trimming, while V, J and clone size come from that table. The sample has under 300,000 clones; around 90% are singletons. The sequence was collected from a woman aged 25 to 39 with acute COVID-19. The sequenced sample was PBMCs or T cells enriched from blood (not recorded which).

The CDR3 is CASSVGPGGQTEAFF. The CDR3 coding sequence is TGTGCCAGCAGCGTAGGGCCAGGGGGACAAACTGAAGCTTTCTTT. The genes are TRBV9 and TRBJ1-1; TRBD1 matches 7 bases. With V trimmed by 0 bases and J by 5 bases, 7 bases remained unmatched. Germline assignment: CDR1 SGDLS and CDR2 YYNGEE. The CDR3 length is 15 residues.